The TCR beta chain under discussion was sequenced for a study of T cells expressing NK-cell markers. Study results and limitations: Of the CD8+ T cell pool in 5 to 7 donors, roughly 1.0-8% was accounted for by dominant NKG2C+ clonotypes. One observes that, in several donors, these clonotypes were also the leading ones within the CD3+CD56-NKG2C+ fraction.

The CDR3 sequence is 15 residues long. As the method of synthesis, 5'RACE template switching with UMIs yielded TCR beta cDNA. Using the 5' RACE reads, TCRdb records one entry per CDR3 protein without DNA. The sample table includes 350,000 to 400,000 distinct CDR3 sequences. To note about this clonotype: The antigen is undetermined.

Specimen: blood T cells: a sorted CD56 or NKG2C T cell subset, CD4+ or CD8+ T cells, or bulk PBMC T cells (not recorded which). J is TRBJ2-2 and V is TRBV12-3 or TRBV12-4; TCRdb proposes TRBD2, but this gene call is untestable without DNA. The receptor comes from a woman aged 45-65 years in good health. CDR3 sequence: CASSWGLALGGELFF.